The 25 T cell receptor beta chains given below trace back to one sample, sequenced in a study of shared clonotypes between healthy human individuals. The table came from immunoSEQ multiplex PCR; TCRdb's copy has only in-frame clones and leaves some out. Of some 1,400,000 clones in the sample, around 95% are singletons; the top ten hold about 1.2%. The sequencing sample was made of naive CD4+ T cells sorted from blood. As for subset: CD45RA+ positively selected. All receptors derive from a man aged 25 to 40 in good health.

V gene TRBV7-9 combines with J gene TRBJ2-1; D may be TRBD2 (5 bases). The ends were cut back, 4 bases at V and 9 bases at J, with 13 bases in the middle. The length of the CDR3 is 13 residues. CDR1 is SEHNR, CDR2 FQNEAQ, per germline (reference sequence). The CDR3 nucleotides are TGTGCCAGCAGCTCGCTACTAGGCGGTGAGCAGTTCTTC. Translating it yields CASSSLLGGEQFF.

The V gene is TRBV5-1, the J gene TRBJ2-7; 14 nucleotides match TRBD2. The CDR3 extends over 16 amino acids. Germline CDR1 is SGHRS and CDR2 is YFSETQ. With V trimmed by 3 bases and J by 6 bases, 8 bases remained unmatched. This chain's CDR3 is CASSWGLAGEFGEQYF. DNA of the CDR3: TGCGCCAGCAGCTGGGGACTAGCGGGAGAATTTGGCGAGCAGTACTTC.

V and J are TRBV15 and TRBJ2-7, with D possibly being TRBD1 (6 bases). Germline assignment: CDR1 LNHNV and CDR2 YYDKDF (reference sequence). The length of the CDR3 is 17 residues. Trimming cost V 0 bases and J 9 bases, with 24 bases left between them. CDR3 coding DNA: TGTGCCACCAGCAGAGATATATCCGGGACATCGTTCCTTAGGCAGTACTTC. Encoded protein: CATSRDISGTSFLRQYF.

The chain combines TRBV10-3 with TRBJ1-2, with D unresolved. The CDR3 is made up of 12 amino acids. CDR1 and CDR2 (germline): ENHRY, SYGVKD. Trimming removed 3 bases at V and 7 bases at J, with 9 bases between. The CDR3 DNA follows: TGTGCCATCAGTGATACTGAGGGTGGCTACACCTTC. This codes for CAISDTEGGYTF.

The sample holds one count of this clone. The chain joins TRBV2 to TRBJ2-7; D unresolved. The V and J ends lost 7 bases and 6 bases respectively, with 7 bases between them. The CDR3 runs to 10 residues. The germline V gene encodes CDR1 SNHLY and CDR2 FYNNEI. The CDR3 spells CASTALEQYF. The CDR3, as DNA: TGTGCCAGCACCGCCCTCGAGCAGTACTTC.

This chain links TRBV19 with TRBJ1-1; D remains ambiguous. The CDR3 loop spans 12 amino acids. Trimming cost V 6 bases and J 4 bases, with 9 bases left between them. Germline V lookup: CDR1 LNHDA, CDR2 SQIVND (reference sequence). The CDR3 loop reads CASRSWGTEAFF. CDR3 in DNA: TGTGCCAGTAGATCTTGGGGCACTGAAGCTTTCTTT. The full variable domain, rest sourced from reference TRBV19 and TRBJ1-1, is DGGITQSPKYLFRKEGQNVTLSCEQNLNHDAMYWYRQDPGQGLRLIYYSQIVNDFQKGDIAEGYSVSREKKESFPLTVTSAQKNPTAFYLCASRSWGTEAFFGQGTRLTVV.

CDR3 in amino acids: CASRFSTDTQYF. The CDR3 DNA sequence: TGTGCCAGCAGGTTCAGCACAGATACGCAGTATTTT. This chain connects TRBV27 to TRBJ2-3; D gene ambiguous. The CDR3 covers 12 residues. Per germline, CDR1 MNHEY and CDR2 SMNVEV (reference sequence). V lost 6 bases and J 0 bases, leaving 4 bases between the germline ends.

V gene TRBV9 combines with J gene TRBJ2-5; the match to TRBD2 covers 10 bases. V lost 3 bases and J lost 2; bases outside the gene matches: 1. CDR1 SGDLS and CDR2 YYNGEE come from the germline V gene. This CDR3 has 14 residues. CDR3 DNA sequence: TGTGCCAGCAGCGCAGCGGGAGGGCAAGAGACCCAGTACTTC. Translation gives CASSAAGGQETQYF.

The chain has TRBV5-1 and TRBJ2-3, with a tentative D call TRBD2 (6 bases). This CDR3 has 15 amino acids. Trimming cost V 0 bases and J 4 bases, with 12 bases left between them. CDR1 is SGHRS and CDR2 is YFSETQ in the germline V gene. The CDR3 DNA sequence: TGCGCCAGCAGCTTGGCCTTGGTAGCGGCAGATACGCAGTATTTT. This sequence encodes CASSLALVAADTQYF.

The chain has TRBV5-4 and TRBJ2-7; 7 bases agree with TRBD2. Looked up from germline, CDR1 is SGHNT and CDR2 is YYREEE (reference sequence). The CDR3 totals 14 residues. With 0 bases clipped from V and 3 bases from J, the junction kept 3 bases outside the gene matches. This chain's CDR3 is CASSLAGTNYEQYF. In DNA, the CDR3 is TGTGCCAGCAGCTTGGCCGGGACTAACTACGAGCAGTACTTC.

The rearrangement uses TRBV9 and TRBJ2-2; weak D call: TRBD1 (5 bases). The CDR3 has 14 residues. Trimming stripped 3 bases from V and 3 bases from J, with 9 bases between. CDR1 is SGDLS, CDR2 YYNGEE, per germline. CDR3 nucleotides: TGTGCCAGCAGCGGTCAGGGCTACACCGGGGAGCTGTTTTTT. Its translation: CASSGQGYTGELFF.

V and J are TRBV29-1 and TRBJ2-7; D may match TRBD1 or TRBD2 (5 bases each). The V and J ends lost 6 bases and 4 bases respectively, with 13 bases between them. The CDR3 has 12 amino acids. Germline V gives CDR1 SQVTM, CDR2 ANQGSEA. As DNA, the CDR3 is TGCAGCGTAAGACCCGGGGCGTACGAGCAGTACTTC. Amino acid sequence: CSVRPGAYEQYF.

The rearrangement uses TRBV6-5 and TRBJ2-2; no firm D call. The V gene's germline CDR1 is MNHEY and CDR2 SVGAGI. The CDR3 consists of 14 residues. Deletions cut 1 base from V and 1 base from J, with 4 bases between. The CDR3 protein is CASSYWRNTGELFF. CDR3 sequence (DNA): TGTGCCAGCAGTTACTGGAGGAACACCGGGGAGCTGTTTTTT.

Here the CDR3 DNA reads TGCGCCAGCAGCTTGGTCGGGAGATCCGAGCAGTACTTC. It is translated as CASSLVGRSEQYF. This chain joins TRBV5-1 and TRBJ2-7; possibly TRBD2 for D (6 bases). The V and J ends lost 0 bases and 6 bases respectively, with 10 bases between them. The CDR3 covers 13 residues. CDR1 and CDR2 from the germline V gene are SGHRS and YFSETQ. Looking up the rest from reference TRBV5-1 and TRBJ2-7 gives the full variable domain: KAGVTQTPRYLIKTRGQQVTLSCSPISGHRSVSWYQQTPGQGLQFLFEYFSETQRNKGNFPGRFSGRQFSNSRSEMNVSTLELGDSALYLCASSLVGRSEQYFGPGTRLTVT.

CDR3 nucleotides: TGTGCCAGCAGTTATTTGGGACAGGGGAACACCGGGGAGCTGTTTTTT. This encodes CASSYLGQGNTGELFF. The chain has TRBV6-5 and TRBJ2-2; TRBD1 aligns across 9 bases. V was clipped by 3 bases and J by 1 base; unmatched bases: 3. Germline CDR1 and CDR2: MNHEY and SVGAGI. This CDR3 has 16 residues.

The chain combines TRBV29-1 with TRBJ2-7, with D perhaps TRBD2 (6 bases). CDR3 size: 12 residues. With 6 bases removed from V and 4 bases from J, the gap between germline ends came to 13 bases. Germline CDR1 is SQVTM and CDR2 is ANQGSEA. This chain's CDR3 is CSVRGGPYEQYF. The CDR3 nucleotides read TGCAGCGTACGTGGAGGGCCATACGAGCAGTACTTC.

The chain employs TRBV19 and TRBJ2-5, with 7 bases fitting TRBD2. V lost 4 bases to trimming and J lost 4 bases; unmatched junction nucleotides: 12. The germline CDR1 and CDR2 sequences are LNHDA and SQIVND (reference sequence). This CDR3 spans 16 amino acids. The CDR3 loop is CASSTTGRADRETQYF. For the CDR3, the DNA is TGTGCCAGTAGTACGACGGGGAGGGCCGATCGAGAGACCCAGTACTTC. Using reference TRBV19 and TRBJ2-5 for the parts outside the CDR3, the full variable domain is DGGITQSPKYLFRKEGQNVTLSCEQNLNHDAMYWYRQDPGQGLRLIYYSQIVNDFQKGDIAEGYSVSREKKESFPLTVTSAQKNPTAFYLCASSTTGRADRETQYFGPGTRLLVL.

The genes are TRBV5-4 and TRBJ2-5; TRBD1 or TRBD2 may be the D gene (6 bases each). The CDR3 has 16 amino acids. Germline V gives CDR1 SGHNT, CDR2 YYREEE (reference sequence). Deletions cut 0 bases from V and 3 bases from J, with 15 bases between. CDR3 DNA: TGTGCCAGCAGCTTGGGTTTAGGAGGGGGAGAAGAGACCCAGTACTTC. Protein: CASSLGLGGGEETQYF.

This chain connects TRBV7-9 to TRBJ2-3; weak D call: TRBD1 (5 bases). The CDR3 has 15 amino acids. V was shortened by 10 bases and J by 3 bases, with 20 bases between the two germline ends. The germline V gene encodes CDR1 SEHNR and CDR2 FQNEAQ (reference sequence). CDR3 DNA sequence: TGTGCCACCTCAGCTGGCTGGGGCCGTACAGATACGCAGTATTTT. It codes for CATSAGWGRTDTQYF. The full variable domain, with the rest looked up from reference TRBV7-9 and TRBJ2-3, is DTGVSQNPRHKITKRGQNVTFRCDPISEHNRLYWYRQTLGQGPEFLTYFQNEAQLEKSRLLSDRFSAERPKGSFSTLEIQRTEQGDSAMYLCATSAGWGRTDTQYFGPGTRLTVL.

As DNA, the CDR3 is TGTGCCAGCAGAAGACTAGCGGGAGACGGAAACTACGAGCAGTACTTC. As protein: CASRRLAGDGNYEQYF. The chain combines TRBV27 with TRBJ2-7, with 12 positions matching TRBD2. V dropped 6 bases and J dropped 3; count of bases not matched to a gene: 9. In germline, CDR1 is MNHEY, CDR2 SMNVEV (reference sequence). The CDR3 consists of 16 residues.

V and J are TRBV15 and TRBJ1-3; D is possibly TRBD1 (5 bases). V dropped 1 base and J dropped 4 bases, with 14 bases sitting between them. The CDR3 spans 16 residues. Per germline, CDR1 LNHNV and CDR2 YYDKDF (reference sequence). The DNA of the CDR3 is TGTGCCACCAGCAGAGGTCATGGCAGGGCCGGAAACACCATATATTTT. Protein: CATSRGHGRAGNTIYF.

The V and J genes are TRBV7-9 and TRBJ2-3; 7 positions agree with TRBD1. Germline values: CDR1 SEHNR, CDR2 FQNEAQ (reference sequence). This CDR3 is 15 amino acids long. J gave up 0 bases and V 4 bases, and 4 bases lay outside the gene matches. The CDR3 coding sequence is TGTGCCAGCAGCTCAGCGGACAGGAGCACAGATACGCAGTATTTT. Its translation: CASSSADRSTDTQYF.

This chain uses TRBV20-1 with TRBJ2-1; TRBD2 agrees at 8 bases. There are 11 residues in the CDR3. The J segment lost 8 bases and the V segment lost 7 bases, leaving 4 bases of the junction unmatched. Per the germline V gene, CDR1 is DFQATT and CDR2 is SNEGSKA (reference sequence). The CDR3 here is CSVAGGYEQFF. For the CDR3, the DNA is TGCAGTGTTGCGGGAGGCTATGAGCAGTTCTTC.

DNA for the CDR3: TGTGCCAGCAGTTTAGTCGGGACTTACAATGAGCAGTTCTTC. Protein: CASSLVGTYNEQFF. The V and J genes are TRBV28 and TRBJ2-1, with TRBD2 as a possible D gene (6 bases). The V and J ends lost 2 bases and 4 bases respectively, with 9 bases between them. Per the germline V gene, CDR1 is MDHEN and CDR2 is SYDVKM. The CDR3 is 14 residues long.

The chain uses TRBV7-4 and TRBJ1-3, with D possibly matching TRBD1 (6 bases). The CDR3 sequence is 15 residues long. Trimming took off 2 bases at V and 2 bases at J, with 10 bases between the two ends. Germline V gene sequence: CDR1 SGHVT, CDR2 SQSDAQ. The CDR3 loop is CASSLWGPTGNTIYF. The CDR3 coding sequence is TGTGCCAGCAGCTTATGGGGGCCTACTGGAAACACCATATATTTT.